The 32 T cell receptor beta chains in this list originate from one sample, sequenced in a study of technical replicates of blood from a few donors. Generated by immunoSEQ multiplex PCR, the TCRdb table keeps only in-frame clones and is missing some. The sample consists of around 57,000 clones, roughly 97% of them appearing once. The sample consisted of T cells isolated from PBMCs. These TCRs come from a human donor in good health.

The rearrangement uses TRBV5-1 and TRBJ2-3, with TRBD2 matching 9 bases. V shed 2 bases and J 8 bases; nucleotides not matched to a gene: 15. Germline CDR1 SGHRS, CDR2 YFSETQ. The CDR3 is made up of 17 amino acids. The CDR3 sequence: CASSLGVLAGSPGTQYF. The CDR3 DNA is TGCGCCAGCAGCTTAGGTGTCCTAGCGGGGTCCCCCGGTACGCAGTATTTT. Full variable domain (outside the CDR3, taken from reference TRBV5-1 and TRBJ2-3): KAGVTQTPRYLIKTRGQQVTLSCSPISGHRSVSWYQQTPGQGLQFLFEYFSETQRNKGNFPGRFSGRQFSNSRSEMNVSTLELGDSALYLCASSLGVLAGSPGTQYFGPGTRLTVL.

The rearrangement joins TRBV12-2 to TRBJ1-1; the table names TRBD1, a call not compared with the DNA. TRBV12-2 is a known pseudogene. CDR3 length: 14 residues. The CDR3 DNA reads TGTGCAAGTCGCCACCGGACAGGGCTCACTGAAGCTTTCTTT. This encodes CASRHRTGLTEAFF.

The chain uses TRBV11-2 and TRBJ1-2; no definite D call. Germline CDR1 reads SGHAT; CDR2 reads FQNNGV. CDR3 size: 14 residues. V was pared by 5 bases and J by 2 bases, with 12 bases between. CDR3 DNA: TGTGCCAGCAGCCCCCTTAGAGGGAACTATGGCTACACCTTC. Translating gives CASSPLRGNYGYTF. The whole variable domain, filled in from reference TRBV11-2 and TRBJ1-2, reads EAGVAQSPRYKIIEKRQSVAFWCNPISGHATLYWYQQILGQGPKLLIQFQNNGVVDDSQLPKDRFSAERLKGVDSTLKIQPAKLEDSAVYLCASSPLRGNYGYTFGSGTRLTVV.

This clone has just a few counts. This chain connects TRBV6-1 to TRBJ2-7; the match to TRBD1 covers 7 bases. There are 17 residues in the CDR3. In germline, CDR1 is MNHNS, CDR2 SASEGT. After removal of 4 bases from V and 5 bases from J, the junction contained 17 bases not matched to a gene. The CDR3 coding sequence is TGTGCCAGCAGTGGCTGGGGGCCACTTGACAGGGTACACGAGCAGTACTTC. It encodes CASSGWGPLDRVHEQYF.

The CDR3 loop is CASSSQGRPEAFF. In DNA, the CDR3 is TGTGCCAGCAGCTCGCAGGGTAGGCCTGAAGCTTTCTTT. The chain has TRBV7-9 and TRBJ1-1, with D possibly TRBD1 on 5 matching bases. This CDR3 has 13 amino acids. The germline V gene has CDR1 SEHNR and CDR2 FQNEAQ (reference sequence). With 4 bases removed from V and 6 bases from J, the gap between germline ends came to 12 bases. The entire variable domain, with the rest obtained from reference TRBV7-9 and TRBJ1-1, is as follows: DTGVSQNPRHKITKRGQNVTFRCDPISEHNRLYWYRQTLGQGPEFLTYFQNEAQLEKSRLLSDRFSAERPKGSFSTLEIQRTEQGDSAMYLCASSSQGRPEAFFGQGTRLTVV.

The chain employs TRBV2 and TRBJ1-5; D remains ambiguous. Germline V gives CDR1 SNHLY, CDR2 FYNNEI. Trimming cost V 4 bases and J 6 bases, with 7 bases left between them. The CDR3 totals 12 residues. CDR3 sequence (DNA): TGTGCCAGCAGTGGGGAGGCTCAGCCCCAGCATTTT. Amino acid sequence: CASSGEAQPQHF. Complete variable domain (other parts from reference TRBV2 and TRBJ1-5): EPEVTQTPSHQVTQMGQEVILRCVPISNHLYFYWYRQILGQKVEFLVSFYNNEISEKSEIFDDQFSVERPDGSNFTLKIRSTKLEDSAMYFCASSGEAQPQHFGDGTRLSIL.

The chain combines TRBV6-1 with TRBJ1-2, with 9 bases that match TRBD1. The junction had 11 bases not matched to a gene; V was cut back by 2 bases and J by 4 bases. CDR1 is MNHNS and CDR2 is SASEGT in the germline V gene. There are 17 residues in the CDR3. CDR3 sequence: CASSETLRTGVAYGYTF. The CDR3 DNA follows: TGTGCCAGCAGTGAAACCCTACGGACAGGGGTAGCCTATGGCTACACCTTC.

The V call is TRBV19, the J call TRBJ1-1, with D unresolved. Per germline, CDR1 LNHDA and CDR2 SQIVND (reference sequence). This CDR3 region has 12 residues. Between the trimmed V and J ends, which lost 1 base and 10 bases, there was a span of 10 bases. CDR3 bases: TGTGCCAGTAGTATAGGAGAGTCGGGAGCTTTCTTT. This codes for CASSIGESGAFF.

The chain couples TRBV28 to TRBJ2-2; D might be TRBD1 (5 bases). Trimming shortened V by 10 bases and J by 6 bases, and 18 bases separated the two germline ends. From germline, CDR1 is MDHEN and CDR2 SYDVKM. The CDR3 spans 14 residues. Here the CDR3 reads CATETAGGSGELFF. The CDR3 DNA sequence: TGTGCCACCGAGACAGCCGGTGGGTCCGGGGAGCTGTTTTTT.

The chain combines TRBV15 with TRBJ1-1; D uncertain. The CDR3 length is 12 residues. Per germline, CDR1 LNHNV and CDR2 YYDKDF (reference sequence). V lost 0 bases and J lost 6, with 5 bases in between. DNA of the CDR3: TGTGCCACCAGCAGAGATCTCGCTGAAGCTTTCTTT. This encodes CATSRDLAEAFF.

The rearrangement joins TRBV5-1 to TRBJ2-7, with 8 bases lining up with TRBD1. Trimming removed 2 bases from V and 2 bases from J; junction bases left unmatched: 3. The CDR3 has 14 residues. Germline loops: CDR1 SGHRS, CDR2 YFSETQ. Here the CDR3 DNA reads TGCGCCAGCAGCTTTACAGGGGGTCCCTACGAGCAGTACTTC. Its protein product is CASSFTGGPYEQYF.

This clone was found once. The CDR3 here is CAALDGNQPQHF. Here the CDR3 DNA reads TGTGCCGCCTTAGACGGGAATCAGCCCCAGCATTTT. The chain uses TRBV28 and TRBJ1-5; unclear D gene. The germline V gene has CDR1 MDHEN and CDR2 SYDVKM. The ends were cut back, 11 bases at V and 4 bases at J, with 12 bases in the middle. This CDR3 is built from 12 residues.

This clone appeared a single time. The V call is TRBV5-1, the J call TRBJ1-1, with TRBD1 identical over 7 bases. Germline V gene data show CDR1 as SGHRS and CDR2 as YFSETQ. This CDR3 is 14 amino acids long. With 3 bases clipped from V and 0 bases from J, the junction kept 2 bases outside the gene matches. The CDR3 DNA reads TGCGCCAGCAGCTCGGGACAGATGAACACTGAAGCTTTCTTT. Translation: CASSSGQMNTEAFF.

V and J are TRBV11-2 and TRBJ2-7; 10 nucleotides agree with TRBD2. With 1 base clipped from V and 5 bases from J, the junction kept 17 bases outside the gene matches. Germline V gene sequence: CDR1 SGHAT, CDR2 FQNNGV. The CDR3 sequence is 19 residues long. The CDR3 region has the DNA TGTGCCAGCAGCTTAGGTAGCCTAGCGGGAGCCCAAAAAGTCCACGAGCAGTACTTC. Its protein is CASSLGSLAGAQKVHEQYF.

This clone was seen just once. The chain joins TRBV11-2 to TRBJ1-1; TRBD1 agrees at 7 bases. Trimming cost V 5 bases and J 4 bases; bases outside gene matches: 4. Germline V gene lookup returns CDR1 SGHAT and CDR2 FQNNGV. This CDR3 has 13 residues. The CDR3, as DNA: TGTGCCAGCAGCACACGACAGGGCACTGAAGCTTTCTTT. Translation: CASSTRQGTEAFF. The full variable domain, its missing parts supplied by reference TRBV11-2 and TRBJ1-1, is EAGVAQSPRYKIIEKRQSVAFWCNPISGHATLYWYQQILGQGPKLLIQFQNNGVVDDSQLPKDRFSAERLKGVDSTLKIQPAKLEDSAVYLCASSTRQGTEAFFGQGTRLTVV.

The chain uses TRBV7-9 and TRBJ2-2; 7 bases agree with TRBD2. This CDR3 has 16 amino acids. V was clipped by 0 bases and J by 2 bases; unmatched bases: 3. CDR1 SEHNR and CDR2 FQNEAQ come from the germline V gene (reference sequence). The CDR3 DNA is TGTGCCAGCAGCTTAGCAAGCGGGATAAACACCGGGGAGCTGTTTTTT. Residues: CASSLASGINTGELFF.

The chain is built from TRBV13 and TRBJ1-1; tentatively, D is TRBD1 (5 bases). CDR3 length: 17 amino acids. V was clipped by 5 bases and J by 0 bases, with 19 bases between them. CDR1 and CDR2 (germline): PRHDT, FYEKMQ (reference sequence). The CDR3 coding sequence is TGTGCCAGCAGCCCGCATAGCCCCGTAGGGGTGAACACTGAAGCTTTCTTT. Amino acid sequence: CASSPHSPVGVNTEAFF.

The chain carries TRBV11-3 and TRBJ1-1; D is ambiguous. Trimming cost V 5 bases and J 5 bases, with 12 bases left between them. CDR1 and CDR2 (germline): SGHNT, YENEEA. This CDR3 region has 13 residues. CDR3 region: CASSLNRLTEAFF. DNA for the CDR3: TGTGCCAGCAGCCTAAACCGCTTGACTGAAGCTTTCTTT.

The chain employs TRBV5-1 and TRBJ2-7; possibly TRBD1 for D (5 bases). CDR3 size: 13 residues. Trimming left V 3 bases short and J 1 base short, with 8 bases between. Germline CDR1 is SGHRS and CDR2 is YFSETQ. CDR3 sequence: CASSSTDSYEQYF. CDR3 nucleotides: TGCGCCAGCAGCTCGACAGATTCCTACGAGCAGTACTTC.

In its sample, this clone was seen a few times. The DNA of the CDR3 is TGCGCCAGCAGCTGGAGGGCGGGGGGAACTAATGAAAAACTGTTTTTT. This translates into CASSWRAGGTNEKLFF. J is TRBJ1-4 and V is TRBV5-1, with a possible D match to TRBD1 (5 bases). Germline loops: CDR1 SGHRS, CDR2 YFSETQ. V lost 3 bases to trimming and J lost 1 base, with 13 bases between them. This CDR3 has 16 amino acids. Drawing the rest from reference TRBV5-1 and TRBJ1-4, the complete variable domain is KAGVTQTPRYLIKTRGQQVTLSCSPISGHRSVSWYQQTPGQGLQFLFEYFSETQRNKGNFPGRFSGRQFSNSRSEMNVSTLELGDSALYLCASSWRAGGTNEKLFFGSGTQLSVL.

V is TRBV6-1 and J is TRBJ2-5; 7 nucleotides match TRBD1. Germline loops: CDR1 MNHNS, CDR2 SASEGT. Losses at the gene ends were 4 bases for V and 6 bases for J; bases not matched to a gene: 14. The CDR3 contains 16 residues. The CDR3 here is CASSAIQGEKLKTQYF. CDR3 sequence (DNA): TGTGCCAGCAGTGCCATTCAGGGGGAGAAGTTAAAGACCCAGTACTTC.

The chain employs TRBV5-4 and TRBJ2-5, with TRBD2 identical over 11 bases. The ends lost 4 bases at V and 4 bases at J; junction bases unmatched: 12. Germline V CDR1 and CDR2: SGHNT, YYREEE (reference sequence). The length of the CDR3 is 17 residues. The CDR3 sequence: CASSVDPSGRLGETQYF. DNA for the CDR3: TGTGCCAGCAGCGTGGATCCTAGCGGGAGGTTGGGAGAGACCCAGTACTTC.

The V gene is TRBV29-1, the J gene TRBJ2-7; 7 positions agree with TRBD2. V was pared by 6 bases and J by 0 bases, with 5 bases of the junction left unmatched. Per the germline V gene, CDR1 is SQVTM and CDR2 is ANQGSEA. This CDR3 is built from 13 residues. The CDR3 sequence is CSVGGGDSYEQYF. CDR3 bases: TGCAGCGTGGGGGGGGGAGACTCCTACGAGCAGTACTTC.

The chain employs TRBV5-1 and TRBJ1-1, with D maybe TRBD1 (6 bases). CDR1 SGHRS and CDR2 YFSETQ come from the germline V gene. The length of the CDR3 is 15 residues. Trimming shortened V by 1 base and J by 5 bases, and 15 bases separated the two germline ends. The CDR3 is CASSLSGGLSTEAFF. The CDR3 DNA sequence: TGCGCCAGCAGCTTGAGCGGGGGGCTCAGTACTGAAGCTTTCTTT. The variable domain in full, with the rest retrieved from reference TRBV5-1 and TRBJ1-1, is KAGVTQTPRYLIKTRGQQVTLSCSPISGHRSVSWYQQTPGQGLQFLFEYFSETQRNKGNFPGRFSGRQFSNSRSEMNVSTLELGDSALYLCASSLSGGLSTEAFFGQGTRLTVV.

V and J are TRBV10-1 and TRBJ1-5; 9 bases map to TRBD1. Losses at the gene ends were 11 bases for V and 6 bases for J; bases not matched to a gene: 11. Germline assignment: CDR1 WNHNN and CDR2 SYGVQD (reference sequence). This CDR3 is built from 14 residues. The CDR3 coding sequence is TGCGCCGTACGGGACAGGGAAGAACCTCAGCCCCAGCATTTT. Protein product: CAVRDREEPQPQHF.

The chain recombines TRBV5-6 with TRBJ1-1; weak D call: TRBD1 (5 bases). CDR1 is SGHDT and CDR2 is YYEEEE in the germline V gene. Trimming stripped 2 bases from V and 3 bases from J, with 11 bases between. This CDR3 region has 14 residues. Here the CDR3 reads CASSLNRRDTEAFF. CDR3 sequence (DNA): TGTGCCAGCAGCTTAAACAGGCGAGACACTGAAGCTTTCTTT.

The CDR3 bases are TGCGCCAGCAGCCAAGAGGAGCAGGGATTAGGCTACGAGCAGTACTTC. It translates to CASSQEEQGLGYEQYF. The gene calls are TRBV4-1 and TRBJ2-7, with a weak D call TRBD1 (5 bases). This CDR3 is 16 amino acids long. The germline CDR1 and CDR2 sequences are MGHRA and YSYEKL. Trimming left V 0 bases short and J 3 bases short, with 15 bases between.

This chain connects TRBV28 to TRBJ1-5; D is ambiguous. From germline, CDR1 is MDHEN and CDR2 SYDVKM. The CDR3 is 15 residues long. Trimming left V 5 bases short and J 0 bases short, with 11 bases between. The CDR3 is CASSLPRLSNQPQHF. In nucleotides, the CDR3 is TGTGCCAGCAGTCTACCCAGACTTAGCAATCAGCCCCAGCATTTT.

The V and J genes are TRBV20-1 and TRBJ2-7, with 8 positions matching TRBD2. The trim removed 8 bases at V and 4 bases at J, leaving 4 bases unmatched. There are 11 residues in the CDR3. The germline gives CDR1 DFQATT, CDR2 SNEGSKA (reference sequence). CDR3 protein: CSHLAGYEQYF. The DNA of the CDR3 is TGCAGTCATTTAGCGGGATACGAGCAGTACTTC.

The chain links TRBV4-1 to TRBJ1-2; 7 bases map to TRBD1. This CDR3 is built from 14 residues. Trimming at V came to 4 bases and at J to 8 bases, leaving 10 bases not matched to a gene. Germline CDR1 is MGHRA and CDR2 is YSYEKL. CDR3 sequence: CASSRLGQAEGYTF. CDR3 coding DNA: TGCGCCAGCAGCCGCCTCGGACAGGCTGAAGGCTACACCTTC.

This clone is a singleton in its sample. The V call is TRBV5-1, the J call TRBJ2-1, with TRBD2 matching over 7 bases. The V segment lost 0 bases and the J segment 0 bases; nucleotides outside the gene matches: 6. The CDR3 is made up of 17 amino acids. Germline loops: CDR1 SGHRS, CDR2 YFSETQ. For the CDR3, the DNA is TGCGCCAGCAGCTTGGCACCCGGGGACTACTCCTACAATGAGCAGTTCTTC. Translating gives CASSLAPGDYSYNEQFF.

The chain joins TRBV19 to TRBJ2-6; D perhaps matches TRBD1 (5 bases). V lost 7 bases and J 0 bases, leaving 10 bases between the germline ends. Per the germline V gene, CDR1 is LNHDA and CDR2 is SQIVND (reference sequence). The CDR3 extends over 15 amino acids. In DNA form, the CDR3 reads TGTGCCAGTACCTCGGACAACTCTGGGGCCAACGTCCTGACTTTC. This translates into CASTSDNSGANVLTF.